The 30 T cell receptor beta chains listed next were all sequenced from one sample in a study of OX40 agonist ivuxolimab in advanced cancers. Some clones are missing from TCRdb's copy, which holds only in-frame ones; the method was immunoSEQ multiplex PCR. The data contain about 110,000 clones, less than 95% of them singletons. This specimen was CD4+ or CD8+ T cells sorted from blood, taken in a trial of the OX40 agonist ivuxolimab. These receptors were taken from an adult with an advanced solid tumor such as melanoma, head and neck, liver or kidney cancer.

The rearrangement links TRBV6-5 to TRBJ2-3; TRBD2 agrees at 12 bases. V shed 5 bases, J shed 5 bases, and the junction held 5 bases outside the gene matches. The CDR3 runs to 15 residues. CDR1 is MNHEY and CDR2 is SVGAGI in the germline V gene. CDR3 sequence reads: CASSLGGLAGDTQYF. DNA for the CDR3: TGTGCCAGCAGTCTGGGGGGACTAGCGGGAGATACGCAGTATTTT.

CDR3 sequence: CASSLVRQQGEQYF. CDR3 sequence (DNA): TGTGCCAGCAGCTTAGTTCGCCAACAGGGCGAGCAGTACTTC. The chain combines TRBV7-2 with TRBJ2-7; a possible D gene is TRBD1 (6 bases). The CDR3 contains 14 residues. Germline assignment: CDR1 SGHTA and CDR2 FQGNSA. V shed 1 base and J shed 6 bases, with 13 bases lying between them.

This rearrangement joins TRBV18 to TRBJ1-2; D may be TRBD1 (6 bases). The V end lost 2 bases, the J end lost 6 bases, and 13 bases lay between the germline ends. Germline V CDR1 and CDR2: KGHSH, LQKENI. CDR3 size: 14 residues. The CDR3 DNA follows: TGTGCCAGCTCACCAATCCCCTCAGGGGATGGCTACACCTTC. Translation gives CASSPIPSGDGYTF.

The chain uses TRBV19 and TRBJ2-1, with 12 bases identical to TRBD2. V lost 4 bases to trimming and J lost 1 base; unmatched junction nucleotides: 17. The CDR3 covers 21 residues. Germline CDR1 and CDR2: LNHDA and SQIVND (reference sequence). The CDR3 loop reads CASSTKSATRLAGVSYNEQFF. The CDR3 DNA follows: TGTGCCAGTAGTACCAAATCTGCCACCCGACTAGCGGGGGTTTCCTACAATGAGCAGTTCTTC.

This sequence joins TRBV6-6 and TRBJ1-1; D is uncertain. Germline-derived CDR1 and CDR2 are MNHNY and SVGAGI (reference sequence). Deletions cut 2 bases from V and 1 base from J, with 8 bases between. The CDR3 has 14 amino acids. CDR3 residues: CASSYGLPNTEAFF. DNA for the CDR3: TGTGCCAGCAGTTACGGGCTCCCGAACACTGAAGCTTTCTTT.

The chain links TRBV7-9 to TRBJ1-2; D uncertain. This CDR3 comprises 14 residues. From germline, CDR1 is SEHNR and CDR2 FQNEAQ (reference sequence). V shed 5 bases and J shed 2 bases, with 12 bases lying between them. The CDR3 DNA sequence: TGTGCCAGCAGCCCCCAGACACCGAACTATGGCTACACCTTC. Amino acids: CASSPQTPNYGYTF. Variable domain in full (rest from reference TRBV7-9 and TRBJ1-2): DTGVSQNPRHKITKRGQNVTFRCDPISEHNRLYWYRQTLGQGPEFLTYFQNEAQLEKSRLLSDRFSAERPKGSFSTLEIQRTEQGDSAMYLCASSPQTPNYGYTFGSGTRLTVV.

The chain joins TRBV18 to TRBJ2-5; the match to TRBD2 covers 11 bases. V gave up 1 base and J gave up 2 bases; unmatched junction bases: 6. The CDR3 is 17 residues long. CDR1 and CDR2 (germline): KGHSH, LQKENI. CDR3 protein: CASSPRPSGRKQETQYF. The CDR3 DNA sequence: TGTGCCAGCTCACCACGGCCTAGCGGGAGGAAACAAGAGACCCAGTACTTC.

The chain employs TRBV27 and TRBJ2-1, with D possibly being TRBD2 (7 bases). Trimming took 5 bases from V and 8 from J, leaving 22 bases between them. CDR3 length equals 16 residues. CDR1 is MNHEY and CDR2 is SMNVEV in the germline V gene (reference sequence). CDR3 in DNA: TGTGCCAGCAGTGACACTAGCGCGGGAAGGGGGGATGAGCAGTTCTTC. Its translation: CASSDTSAGRGDEQFF.

The chain combines TRBV11-3 with TRBJ2-1; D not resolved. Germline-derived CDR1 and CDR2 are SGHNT and YENEEA. This CDR3 has 13 residues. Trimming stripped 4 bases from V and 5 bases from J, with 9 bases between. The chain's CDR3 is CASSSRRNNEQFF. CDR3 DNA: TGTGCCAGCAGCTCGCGTCGGAACAATGAGCAGTTCTTC.

The chain combines TRBV5-1 with TRBJ1-1; D unclear. The germline gives CDR1 SGHRS, CDR2 YFSETQ. Trimming stripped 0 bases from V and 1 base from J, with 7 bases between. CDR3 length: 14 amino acids. CDR3 sequence: CASSLGLRNTEAFF. The DNA of the CDR3 is TGCGCCAGCAGCTTGGGACTCAGGAACACTGAAGCTTTCTTT.

The chain is built from TRBV11-2 and TRBJ2-3, with 13 bases fitting TRBD2. The junction had 5 bases not matched to a gene; V was cut back by 2 bases and J by 0 bases. From germline, CDR1 is SGHAT and CDR2 FQNNGV. CDR3 size: 18 residues. The DNA of the CDR3 is TGTGCCAGCAGCTTAAGACTAGCGGGAGGATCTAGCACAGATACGCAGTATTTT. Residues: CASSLRLAGGSSTDTQYF.

This clone was seen only a few times. The rearrangement uses TRBV30 and TRBJ2-5, with no clear D. The V gene lost 0 bases and the J gene lost 5 bases, with 7 bases spanning the gap. Germline-derived CDR1 and CDR2 are GTSNPN and SVGIG (reference sequence). The CDR3 contains 12 residues. CDR3 region: CAWSVVTETQYF. CDR3 bases: TGTGCCTGGAGTGTGGTTACGGAGACCCAGTACTTC.

This sequence joins TRBV6-1 and TRBJ2-2; D is uncertain. Germline values: CDR1 MNHNS, CDR2 SASEGT. V was trimmed by 6 bases and J by 7 bases, leaving 12 bases between them. The CDR3 is 13 amino acids. The CDR3 region is CASSLTPNGELFF. In DNA, the CDR3 is TGTGCCAGCAGCTTGACTCCTAACGGGGAGCTGTTTTTT.

The gene calls are TRBV5-1 and TRBJ2-5, with D possibly being TRBD1 (6 bases). CDR1 SGHRS and CDR2 YFSETQ come from the germline V gene. V dropped 8 bases and J dropped 5 bases, with 16 bases sitting between them. The CDR3 totals 13 residues. CDR3 nucleotide sequence: TGCGCCAGTTGGGACAACACATGGGAGACCCAGTACTTC. Protein sequence: CASWDNTWETQYF. The entire variable domain, with the rest obtained from reference TRBV5-1 and TRBJ2-5, is as follows: KAGVTQTPRYLIKTRGQQVTLSCSPISGHRSVSWYQQTPGQGLQFLFEYFSETQRNKGNFPGRFSGRQFSNSRSEMNVSTLELGDSALYLCASWDNTWETQYFGPGTRLLVL.

This sequence joins TRBV2 and TRBJ2-1; TRBD2 aligns across 7 bases. The trim removed 6 bases at V and 3 bases at J, leaving 8 bases unmatched. In germline, CDR1 is SNHLY, CDR2 FYNNEI. This CDR3 is 15 amino acids long. The chain's CDR3 is CASRDLAVGYNEQFF. CDR3 DNA sequence: TGTGCCAGCAGGGACCTAGCGGTCGGCTACAATGAGCAGTTCTTC. Using reference TRBV2 and TRBJ2-1 for the parts outside the CDR3, the full variable domain is EPEVTQTPSHQVTQMGQEVILRCVPISNHLYFYWYRQILGQKVEFLVSFYNNEISEKSEIFDDQFSVERPDGSNFTLKIRSTKLEDSAMYFCASRDLAVGYNEQFFGPGTRLTVL.

The V and J genes are TRBV25-1 and TRBJ1-6, with D possibly TRBD1 on 6 matching bases. Trimming removed 4 bases at V and 8 bases at J, with 9 bases between. This CDR3 comprises 13 residues. CDR1 MGHDK and CDR2 SYGVNS come from the germline V gene. The CDR3, as DNA: TGTGCCAGCAGTGCGACAGGCGATTCACCCCTCCACTTT. Encoded protein: CASSATGDSPLHF.

This sequence joins TRBV6-5 and TRBJ2-3, with D unclear. The length of the CDR3 is 14 residues. The V gene lost 0 bases and the J gene lost 0 bases, with 4 bases spanning the gap. The germline CDR1 and CDR2 sequences are MNHEY and SVGAGI. The CDR3 nucleotides read TGTGCCAGCAGTTACTCGCCCAGCACAGATACGCAGTATTTT. The encoded protein is CASSYSPSTDTQYF.

The chain links TRBV30 to TRBJ1-1; no clear D. The CDR3 covers 12 residues. Trimming shortened V by 0 bases and J by 7 bases, and 9 bases separated the two germline ends. CDR1 GTSNPN and CDR2 SVGIG come from the germline V gene (reference sequence). The CDR3 sequence: CAWSVGGYEAFF. The CDR3, as DNA: TGTGCCTGGAGTGTAGGCGGTTATGAAGCTTTCTTT.

CDR3 bases: TGTGCCAGCAGCTTGGAAAGGACCCGGTCCCTGAATGAGCAGTTCTTC. It encodes CASSLERTRSLNEQFF. The chain recombines TRBV5-4 with TRBJ2-1; no reliable D call. CDR1 is SGHNT and CDR2 is YYREEE in the germline V gene (reference sequence). The germline V and J ends were trimmed by 0 bases and 7 bases, with 17 bases remaining between them. The CDR3 is 16 residues long.

The chain couples TRBV2 to TRBJ2-5; 7 bases align to TRBD1. J gave up 0 bases and V 11 bases, and 0 bases lay outside the gene matches. The CDR3 spans 11 residues. CDR1 is SNHLY and CDR2 is FYNNEI in the germline V gene. CDR3 sequence reads: CADRDQETQYF. CDR3 DNA sequence: TGTGCCGACAGGGACCAAGAGACCCAGTACTTC. Complete variable domain (other parts from reference TRBV2 and TRBJ2-5): EPEVTQTPSHQVTQMGQEVILRCVPISNHLYFYWYRQILGQKVEFLVSFYNNEISEKSEIFDDQFSVERPDGSNFTLKIRSTKLEDSAMYFCADRDQETQYFGPGTRLLVL.

The chain combines TRBV19 with TRBJ2-1; 10 bases line up with TRBD2. The length of the CDR3 is 16 residues. The junction had 8 bases not matched to a gene; V was cut back by 5 bases and J by 4 bases. Per germline, CDR1 LNHDA and CDR2 SQIVND (reference sequence). The CDR3 spells CASSPQTSGQYNEQFF. The CDR3 DNA reads TGTGCCAGTAGTCCCCAGACTAGCGGGCAATACAATGAGCAGTTCTTC.

The rearrangement joins TRBV6-5 to TRBJ1-2; D not resolved. Trimming pared 0 bases from V and 4 bases from J, leaving 9 bases between. The CDR3 is 14 amino acids. The V gene's germline CDR1 is MNHEY and CDR2 SVGAGI. In DNA form, the CDR3 reads TGTGCCAGCAGTTACTCGTTGGGCATCTATGGCTACACCTTC. It specifies CASSYSLGIYGYTF.

V is TRBV19 and J is TRBJ2-3; no reliable D call. Trimming left V 7 bases short and J 2 bases short, with 10 bases between. The germline V gene has CDR1 LNHDA and CDR2 SQIVND (reference sequence). The CDR3 is made up of 13 amino acids. The CDR3 sequence: CASTSEVTDTQYF. CDR3 bases: TGTGCCAGTACCTCAGAGGTCACAGATACGCAGTATTTT.

The genes are TRBV18 and TRBJ2-1; perhaps TRBD2 as D (5 bases). This CDR3 comprises 14 residues. CDR1 KGHSH and CDR2 LQKENI come from the germline V gene. V lost 0 bases and J lost 3, with 6 bases in between. CDR3 DNA sequence: TGTGCCAGCTCACCACCGGGGAGCTACAATGAGCAGTTCTTC. Protein sequence: CASSPPGSYNEQFF.

This rearrangement joins TRBV5-4 to TRBJ1-2; D ambiguous. The CDR3 has 12 residues. V dropped 0 bases and J dropped 6 bases, with 6 bases sitting between them. Germline V lookup: CDR1 SGHNT, CDR2 YYREEE (reference sequence). The CDR3 protein is CASSLETHGYTF. CDR3 nucleotide sequence: TGTGCCAGCAGCTTGGAAACTCATGGCTACACCTTC. Full variable domain (missing parts from reference TRBV5-4 and TRBJ1-2): ETGVTQSPTHLIKTRGQQVTLRCSSQSGHNTVSWYQQALGQGPQFIFQYYREEENGRGNFPPRFSGLQFPNYSSELNVNALELDDSALYLCASSLETHGYTFGSGTRLTVV.

The J gene is TRBJ1-1, the V gene TRBV29-1, with TRBD1 as a possible D gene (5 bases). The CDR3 has 13 residues. The germline V gene has CDR1 SQVTM and CDR2 ANQGSEA. V was clipped by 6 bases and J by 3 bases, with 14 bases between them. This chain's CDR3 is CSVRGRVDTEAFF. CDR3 coding DNA: TGCAGCGTCCGTGGCAGGGTGGACACTGAAGCTTTCTTT.

This clone has just one count. This chain connects TRBV5-4 to TRBJ1-4; D is possibly TRBD1 (5 bases). Trimming stripped 5 bases from V and 2 bases from J, with 13 bases between. Looked up from germline, CDR1 is SGHNT and CDR2 is YYREEE (reference sequence). The CDR3 extends over 15 amino acids. CDR3 DNA: TGTGCCAGCAGATCTGACAGCGAGACTAATGAAAAACTGTTTTTT. Translation gives CASRSDSETNEKLFF.

The genes are TRBV15 and TRBJ2-3, with D maybe TRBD2 (5 bases). Germline V CDR1 and CDR2: LNHNV, YYDKDF (reference sequence). The V end was cut by 3 bases, the J end by 5 bases, with 15 bases between. The CDR3 length is 15 residues. This CDR3 is CATSRIRTAKDTQYF. In nucleotides, the CDR3 is TGTGCCACCAGCAGGATACGGACTGCAAAAGATACGCAGTATTTT.

The genes are TRBV10-3 and TRBJ2-7; D is undetermined. The germline V and J ends were trimmed by 2 bases and 0 bases, with 5 bases remaining between them. Per the germline V gene, CDR1 is ENHRY and CDR2 is SYGVKD. The CDR3 spans 13 residues. The CDR3 spells CAISEDSSYEQYF. In DNA form, the CDR3 reads TGTGCCATCAGTGAGGATAGCTCCTACGAGCAGTACTTC.

The chain couples TRBV7-9 to TRBJ2-7; 10 bases are shared with TRBD1. Trimming cost V 4 bases and J 3 bases; bases outside gene matches: 6. Looked up from germline, CDR1 is SEHNR and CDR2 is FQNEAQ (reference sequence). The CDR3 sequence is 15 residues long. The CDR3 sequence is CASSWKTGGDYEQYF. The CDR3 DNA follows: TGTGCCAGCAGCTGGAAGACAGGGGGCGACTACGAGCAGTACTTC.